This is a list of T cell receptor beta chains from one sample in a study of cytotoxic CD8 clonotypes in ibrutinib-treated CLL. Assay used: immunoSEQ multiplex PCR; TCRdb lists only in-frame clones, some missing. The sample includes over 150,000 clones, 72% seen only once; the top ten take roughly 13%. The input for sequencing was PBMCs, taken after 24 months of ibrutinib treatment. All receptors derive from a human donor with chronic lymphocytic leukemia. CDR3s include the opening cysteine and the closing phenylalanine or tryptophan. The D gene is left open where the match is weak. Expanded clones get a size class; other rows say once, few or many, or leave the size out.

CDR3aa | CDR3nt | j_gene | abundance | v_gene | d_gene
CSVSQNSNQPQHF | TGCAGCGTTTCCCAGAATAGCAATCAGCCCCAGCATTTT | TRBJ1-5 | once | TRBV29-1 | .
CASSLMFDTQYF | TGTGCCAGCAGCTTGATGTTCGATACGCAGTATTTT | TRBJ2-3 | . | TRBV5-8 | .
CASSAGSPGPGPYEQYF | TGTGCCAGCAGCGCAGGGTCTCCGGGACCGGGCCCGTACGAGCAGTACTTC | TRBJ2-7 | . | TRBV9 | .
CASSDVRGSEKLFF | TGTGCCAGCAGTGATGTGAGGGGGAGTGAAAAACTGTTTTTT | TRBJ1-4 | . | TRBV6-4 | .
CASRGERSLAKNIQYF | TGTGCCAGCAGAGGGGAGAGGAGCTTAGCCAAAAACATTCAGTACTTC | TRBJ2-4 | . | TRBV2 | .
CASTPRGGNYGYTF | TGTGCCAGCACCCCTAGGGGGGGGAACTATGGCTACACCTTC | TRBJ1-2 | . | TRBV6-5 | .
CASSVVGSSYNEQFF | TGTGCCAGCAGCGTAGTAGGGAGCTCCTACAATGAGCAGTTCTTC | TRBJ2-1 | . | TRBV9 | .
CASSYSNNEQFF | TGTGCCAGCAGTTACTCGAACAATGAGCAGTTCTTC | TRBJ2-1 | . | TRBV6-5 | .
CASSPDSGVKNIQYF | TGTGCCAGCAGTCCCGATTCCGGGGTCAAAAACATTCAGTACTTC | TRBJ2-4 | . | TRBV6-4 | .
CASSRYGEQFF | TGTGCCAGCAGTCGATACGGAGAGCAGTTCTTC | TRBJ2-1 | few | TRBV27 | .
CAISRTGDTEAFF | TGTGCCATCAGTAGGACAGGGGACACTGAAGCTTTCTTT | TRBJ1-1 | few | TRBV10-3 | TRBD1
CASSVIAGGNEQFF | TGTGCCAGCAGCGTTATAGCGGGAGGCAATGAGCAGTTCTTC | TRBJ2-1 | . | TRBV7-3 | TRBD2
CAWSVRPEAFF | TGTGCCTGGAGTGTACGACCTGAAGCTTTCTTT | TRBJ1-1 | few | TRBV30 | .
CAISEVAGVSYNEQFF | TGTGCCATCAGTGAGGTAGCGGGAGTCTCCTACAATGAGCAGTTCTTC | TRBJ2-1 | . | TRBV10-3 | TRBD2
CASSYSEGAHYEQYF | TGTGCCAGCAGTTACTCTGAGGGGGCGCATTACGAGCAGTACTTC | TRBJ2-7 | . | TRBV6-6 | TRBD1
CASSLGGVRNQPQHF | TGTGCCAGCAGCTTGGGCGGGGTCCGCAATCAGCCCCAGCATTTT | TRBJ1-5 | . | TRBV5-4 | .
CASRGKMGSSYNEQFF | TGTGCCAGCAGGGGTAAGATGGGTAGCTCCTACAATGAGCAGTTCTTC | TRBJ2-1 | . | TRBV25-1 | .
CASSPPLGETQYF | TGTGCCAGCTCACCACCGTTGGGGGAGACCCAGTACTTC | TRBJ2-5 | . | TRBV18 | .
CASSQDSGAGNTIYF | TGTGCCAGCAGCCAGGACTCCGGAGCTGGAAACACCATATATTTT | TRBJ1-3 | . | TRBV4-2 | .
CASSLFQTTNEKLFF | TGTGCCAGCAGCTTGTTCCAGACAACTAATGAAAAACTGTTTTTT | TRBJ1-4 | . | TRBV5-4 | .
CASSPYRISAEAFF | TGTGCCAGCAGCCCCTACAGGATAAGTGCTGAAGCTTTCTTT | TRBJ1-1 | . | TRBV11-2 | .
CASSLVLASSSKTQYF | TGCGCCAGCAGCTTGGTACTAGCGTCTTCGTCGAAGACCCAGTACTTC | TRBJ2-5 | once | TRBV5-1 | TRBD2
CASSLGGLAGSQETQYF | TGTGCCAGCAGCTTGGGTGGGCTAGCGGGCTCTCAAGAGACCCAGTACTTC | TRBJ2-5 | . | TRBV5-4 | TRBD2
CASSADPSETQYF | TGTGCCAGCAGCGCAGACCCGTCTGAGACCCAGTACTTC | TRBJ2-5 | . | TRBV5-4 | .
CASSLATGRNYGYTF | TGTGCCAGCAGCTTGGCAACAGGCAGAAACTATGGCTACACCTTC | TRBJ1-2 | . | TRBV5-6 | .
CASSRLVAGFSYEQYF | TGTGCCAGCAGCCGGTTGGTAGCGGGGTTCTCCTACGAGCAGTACTTC | TRBJ2-7 | . | TRBV7-2 | TRBD2
CASTDGGVAYEQYF | TGTGCCAGCACCGACGGGGGGGTTGCCTACGAGCAGTACTTC | TRBJ2-7 | . | TRBV6-5 | TRBD2